The rows below give T cell receptor beta chains drawn from one sample of a study of blood T cell repertoires in COVID-19. Libraries were prepared by immunoSEQ multiplex PCR; TCRdb keeps only in-frame clonotypes and omits some of them. The top ten clones hold about 1.7% of a sample with hundreds of thousands of clones, around 90% of them seen once. The specimen sequenced was PBMCs or T cells enriched from blood (not recorded which). These TCRs come from a young woman with acute COVID-19. CDR3s leave out the opening cysteine and the closing phenylalanine or tryptophan.

CDR3 | J | V
ASSLFPGTGGQETQY | TRBJ2-5 | TRBV28
SARLQTGSGYGYT | TRBJ1-2 | TRBV29-1
ASSINPGTVISYEQY | TRBJ2-7 | TRBV19
ASSLNPGQGYEQY | TRBJ2-7 | TRBV5-1
ASSLVSLAGDNYQETQY | TRBJ2-5 | TRBV7-9
ASNPSTTYTGELF | TRBJ2-2 | TRBV27
ASSVSGASDTQY | TRBJ2-3 | TRBV19
SASTAGISYEQY | TRBJ2-7 | TRBV20-1
ASSHRRDSYNSPLH | TRBJ1-6 | TRBV3-1/TRBV3-2
ASSKQAANTEAF | TRBJ1-1 | TRBV14
ASSGALLPNTGELF | TRBJ2-2 | TRBV6-1
ASSLHFGNTIY | TRBJ1-3 | TRBV7-2
ASSFSPGTGISVNSPLH | TRBJ1-6 | TRBV7-6
ASSFTGASSYEQY | TRBJ2-7 | TRBV27
ASSRVGGVANTGELF | TRBJ2-2 | TRBV3-1/TRBV3-2
ASSPSGTSYNEQF | TRBJ2-1 | TRBV19
ATSRGGVEGRVTQY | TRBJ2-5 | TRBV15
ASSVAVHPAVTGELF | TRBJ2-2 | TRBV9
ASSKAPGQVTGANVLT | TRBJ2-6 | TRBV21-1
ASTQAGAGGYT | TRBJ1-2 | TRBV28
ATSARRGRTTDTQY | TRBJ2-3 | TRBV24-1
ASSSPLGGAIDEQY | TRBJ2-7 | TRBV28
ASSPSQGDGYT | TRBJ1-2 | TRBV18
ASSESRVLPSGNTIY | TRBJ1-3 | TRBV10-2
ASSPKTGAPYEQY | TRBJ2-7 | TRBV18
ATSRDSALAAGELF | TRBJ2-2 | TRBV15
ASSTRGNQPQH | TRBJ1-5 | TRBV28
ASSTAKVTGVSNQPQH | TRBJ1-5 | TRBV19
ASSQGALPTDTQY | TRBJ2-3 | TRBV5-8
ASSDRRTSGGQETQY | TRBJ2-5 | TRBV10-1